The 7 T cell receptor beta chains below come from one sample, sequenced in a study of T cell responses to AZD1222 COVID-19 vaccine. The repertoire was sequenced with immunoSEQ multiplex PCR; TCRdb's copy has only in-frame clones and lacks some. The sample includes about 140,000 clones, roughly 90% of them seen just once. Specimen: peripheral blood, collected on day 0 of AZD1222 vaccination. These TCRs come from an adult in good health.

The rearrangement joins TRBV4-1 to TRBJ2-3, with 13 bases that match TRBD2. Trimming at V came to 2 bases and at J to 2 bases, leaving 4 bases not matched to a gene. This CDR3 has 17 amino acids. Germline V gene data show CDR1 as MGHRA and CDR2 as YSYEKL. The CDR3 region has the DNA TGCGCCAGCAGCCAATTGGGACTAGCGGGGATCACAGATACGCAGTATTTT. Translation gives CASSQLGLAGITDTQYF.

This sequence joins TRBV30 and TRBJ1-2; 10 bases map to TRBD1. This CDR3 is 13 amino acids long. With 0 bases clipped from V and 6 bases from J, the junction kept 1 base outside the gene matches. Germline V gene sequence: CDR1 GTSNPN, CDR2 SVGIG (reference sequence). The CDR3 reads CAWSVGTGDGYTF. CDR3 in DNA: TGTGCCTGGAGTGTAGGGACAGGGGATGGCTACACCTTC.

The CDR3 loop is CASSLGSGPREKLFF. The CDR3 nucleotides are TGTGCCAGCAGCTTAGGTTCCGGTCCACGGGAAAAACTGTTTTTT. The chain has TRBV11-1 and TRBJ1-4; unclear D gene. Trimming took 1 base from V and 8 from J, leaving 14 bases between them. CDR3 size: 15 residues. The V gene's germline CDR1 is SGHAT and CDR2 FQDESV (reference sequence).

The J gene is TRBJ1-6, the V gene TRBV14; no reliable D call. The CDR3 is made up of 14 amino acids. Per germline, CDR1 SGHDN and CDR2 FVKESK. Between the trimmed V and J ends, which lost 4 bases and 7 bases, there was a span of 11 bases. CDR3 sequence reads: CASSLTESNSPLHF. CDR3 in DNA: TGTGCCAGCAGCCTCACAGAGTCGAATTCACCCCTCCACTTT.

CDR3 sequence: CASSLSSGGLRYF. The CDR3 DNA reads TGTGCCAGCAGCTTAAGTTCAGGCGGCCTCCGGTACTTC. This chain joins TRBV11-2 and TRBJ2-7, with D hard to call. V shed 2 bases and J shed 12 bases, with 17 bases lying between them. Germline assignment: CDR1 SGHAT and CDR2 FQNNGV. This CDR3 has 13 residues.

DNA of the CDR3: TGTGCCAGCAGCCAATTACAGGGATCCTCATCTAACTATGGCTACACCTTC. Translation gives CASSQLQGSSSNYGYTF. This chain joins TRBV14 and TRBJ1-2; a possible D gene is TRBD1 (6 bases). Between the trimmed V and J ends, which lost 2 bases and 0 bases, there was a span of 16 bases. Germline V CDR1 and CDR2: SGHDN, FVKESK. This CDR3 region has 17 residues. Variable domain in full (rest from reference TRBV14 and TRBJ1-2): EAGVTQFPSHSVIEKGQTVTLRCDPISGHDNLYWYRRVMGKEIKFLLHFVKESKQDESGMPNNRFLAERTGGTYSTLKVQPAELEDSGVYFCASSQLQGSSSNYGYTFGSGTRLTVV.

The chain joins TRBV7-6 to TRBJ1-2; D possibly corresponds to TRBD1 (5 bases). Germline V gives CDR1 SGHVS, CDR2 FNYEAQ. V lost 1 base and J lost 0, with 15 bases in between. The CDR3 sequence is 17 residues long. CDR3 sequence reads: CASSLGTGPSSNYGYTF. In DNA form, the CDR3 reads TGTGCCAGCAGCTTAGGAACGGGACCCAGTTCTAACTATGGCTACACCTTC. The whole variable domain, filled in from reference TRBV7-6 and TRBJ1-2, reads GAGVSQSPRYKVTKRGQDVALRCDPISGHVSLYWYRQALGQGPEFLTYFNYEAQQDKSGLPNDRFSAERPEGSISTLTIQRTEQRDSAMYRCASSLGTGPSSNYGYTFGSGTRLTVV.